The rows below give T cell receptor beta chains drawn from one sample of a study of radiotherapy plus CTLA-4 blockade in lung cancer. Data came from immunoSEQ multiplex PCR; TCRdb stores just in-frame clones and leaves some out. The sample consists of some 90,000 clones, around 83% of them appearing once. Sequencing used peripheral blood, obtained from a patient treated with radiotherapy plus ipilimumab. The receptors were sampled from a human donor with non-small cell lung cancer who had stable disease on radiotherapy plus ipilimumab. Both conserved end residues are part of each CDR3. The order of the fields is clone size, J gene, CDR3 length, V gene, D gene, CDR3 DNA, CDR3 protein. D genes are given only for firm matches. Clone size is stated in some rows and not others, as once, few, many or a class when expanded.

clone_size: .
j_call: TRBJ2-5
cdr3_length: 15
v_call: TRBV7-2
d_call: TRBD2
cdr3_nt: TGTGCCAGCAGCCGGACTAGCGGGAGAGAAGAGACCCAGTACTTC
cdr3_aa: CASSRTSGREETQYF

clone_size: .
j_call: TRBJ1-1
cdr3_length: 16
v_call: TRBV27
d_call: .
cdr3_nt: TGTGCCAGCAGTCCCCTGGGACGGCTAATGAACACTGAAGCTTTCTTT
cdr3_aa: CASSPLGRLMNTEAFF

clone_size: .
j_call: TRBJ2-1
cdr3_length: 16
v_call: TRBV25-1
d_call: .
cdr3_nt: TGTGCCAGCGGTAGCTTAGGGGGTAGCTCCTACAATGAGCAGTTCTTC
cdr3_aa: CASGSLGGSSYNEQFF

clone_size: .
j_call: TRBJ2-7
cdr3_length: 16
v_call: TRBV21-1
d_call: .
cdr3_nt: TGTGCCAGCCCGGGACTAGCGGGGGGCCTCTCCTACGAGCAGTACTTC
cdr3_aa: CASPGLAGGLSYEQYF

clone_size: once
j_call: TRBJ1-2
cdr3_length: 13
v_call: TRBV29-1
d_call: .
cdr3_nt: TGCAGCGTTATTCTCGGAATGGGCTATGGCTACACCTTC
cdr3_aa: CSVILGMGYGYTF

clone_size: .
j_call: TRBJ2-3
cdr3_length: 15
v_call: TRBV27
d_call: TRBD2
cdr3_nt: TGTGCCAGCAGTTTGGGACTAGCGGGAGGAGATACGCAGTATTTT
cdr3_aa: CASSLGLAGGDTQYF

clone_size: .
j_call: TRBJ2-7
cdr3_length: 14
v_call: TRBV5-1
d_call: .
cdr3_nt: TGCGCCAGCAGCTTGGAGGGTCAGGCAAGAGAGCAGTACTTC
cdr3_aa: CASSLEGQAREQYF

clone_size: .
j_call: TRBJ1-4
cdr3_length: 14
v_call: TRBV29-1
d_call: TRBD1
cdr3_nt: TGCAGCGTTAACCCCGGGACAGGGAATGAAAAACTGTTTTTT
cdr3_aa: CSVNPGTGNEKLFF

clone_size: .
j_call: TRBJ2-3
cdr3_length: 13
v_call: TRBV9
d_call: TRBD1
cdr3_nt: TGTGCCAGCAGCACAGGGGACACAGATACGCAGTATTTT
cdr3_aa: CASSTGDTDTQYF

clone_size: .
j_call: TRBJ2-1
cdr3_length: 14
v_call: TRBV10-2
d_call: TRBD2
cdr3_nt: TGCGCCAGCACGGCCGGGACTACCAACAATGAGCAGTTCTTC
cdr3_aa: CASTAGTTNNEQFF

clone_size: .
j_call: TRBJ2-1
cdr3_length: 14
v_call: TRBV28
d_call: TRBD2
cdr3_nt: TGTGCCAGCAGTTTCACGCTAGCGGGAGGTGAGCAGTTCTTC
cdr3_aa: CASSFTLAGGEQFF

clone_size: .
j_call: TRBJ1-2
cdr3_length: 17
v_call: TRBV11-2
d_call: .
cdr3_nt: TGTGCCAGCAGCCCCGTAGGGTCCGACCGACTCCACTATGGCTACACCTTC
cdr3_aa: CASSPVGSDRLHYGYTF

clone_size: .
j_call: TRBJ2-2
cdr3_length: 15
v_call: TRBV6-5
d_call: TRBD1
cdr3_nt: TGTGCCAGCAGGCCCCCAGGGGGGAACACCGGGGAGCTGTTTTTT
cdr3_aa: CASRPPGGNTGELFF

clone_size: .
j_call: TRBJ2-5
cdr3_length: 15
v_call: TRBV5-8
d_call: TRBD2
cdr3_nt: TGTGCCAGCAGCTTGACGGGGGGTAGAGGAGAGACCCAGTACTTC
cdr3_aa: CASSLTGGRGETQYF

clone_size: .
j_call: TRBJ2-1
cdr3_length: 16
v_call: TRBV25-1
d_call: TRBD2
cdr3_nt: TGTGCCAGCAGTACCTCGGGACTAGCGGGAGCGAATGAGCAGTTCTTC
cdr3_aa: CASSTSGLAGANEQFF

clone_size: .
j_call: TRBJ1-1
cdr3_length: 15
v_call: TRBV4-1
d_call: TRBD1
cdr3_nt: TGCGCCAGCAGCCAAAAGGACAGGGGGCTTACTGAAGCTTTCTTT
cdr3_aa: CASSQKDRGLTEAFF

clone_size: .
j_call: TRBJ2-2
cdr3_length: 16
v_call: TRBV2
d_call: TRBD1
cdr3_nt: TGTGCCAGCAATACCCCCGGGACAGCGAACACCGGGGAGCTGTTTTTT
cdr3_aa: CASNTPGTANTGELFF

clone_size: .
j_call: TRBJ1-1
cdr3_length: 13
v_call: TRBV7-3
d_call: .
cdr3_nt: TGTGCCAGCAGCTCCGTCGGGGGCACTGAAGCTTTCTTT
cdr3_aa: CASSSVGGTEAFF

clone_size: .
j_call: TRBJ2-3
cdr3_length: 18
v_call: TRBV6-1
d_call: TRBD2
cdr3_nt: TGTGCCAGCAGTGAAACGTGGTCTAGCGGGGCTAGCACAGATACGCAGTATTTT
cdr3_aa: CASSETWSSGASTDTQYF

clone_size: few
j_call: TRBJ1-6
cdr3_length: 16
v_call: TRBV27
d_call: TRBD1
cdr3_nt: TGTGCCAGCAGGGCTATCTCACAGGGGGCATATTCACCCCTCCACTTT
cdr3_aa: CASRAISQGAYSPLHF

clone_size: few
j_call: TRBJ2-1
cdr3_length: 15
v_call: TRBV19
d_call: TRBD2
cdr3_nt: TGTGCCAGTAGTATCCAGCGACTAGCGAATGAGAGGACATTCTTC
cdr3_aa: CASSIQRLANERTFF